Ten or more counts support the clone carrying this TCR beta chain. Its cognate antigen is unknown. V was shortened by 4 bases and J by 0 bases, with 11 bases between the two germline ends. The CDR3 is made up of 15 amino acids. Germline CDR1 and CDR2: SGHRS and YFSETQ. The source of the sample is a study of blood T cells in healthy people across ages. Findings and limits, study-wide: The long-lived group displayed more naive CD4+ cells, plus higher diversity, than the aged donors did.

Using a J-beta primer mix together with a sample-barcoded 5' primer, a second PCR was run for about 7 to 12 cycles. Using its own MiXCR run on the 5' RACE reads, TCRdb lists one record per CDR3 protein. The sample gives approximately 900,000 distinct CDR3 sequences, 25% to 35% of which show up once; approximately 10% is in the top ten. In addition, the sample was reused for a study of T cells of mothers and their children.

This sequence originates from a woman in her forties in good health. The source material was blood. This chain uses TRBV5-1 with TRBJ2-1; no definite D call. CDR3 loop: CASSAAGPSYNEQFF. Here the CDR3 DNA reads TGCGCCAGCAGCGCTGCCGGGCCCTCCTACAATGAGCAGTTCTTC.